The 29 T cell receptor beta chains reported below all come from one sample, sequenced in a study of beta chain features in type 1 diabetes. What these receptors recognize is not known. The authors reverse transcribed all of the isolated RNA, so sequencing captured expressed TCRB transcripts. Sequencing used immunoSEQ multiplex PCR; TCRdb keeps in-frame clones, though not all of them. This table holds around 150,000 clones, around a tenth found once. Study outcomes and limitations: In every one of the four CD4+ subsets, TCRB CDR3s were moderately but significantly shorter in Type 1 diabetes patients.

Material: central memory CD4+ T cells from blood. The receptor source for this set is a man aged 25-45 years with type 1 diabetes.

The chain uses TRBV28 and TRBJ1-1; 9 bases agree with TRBD1. V gave up 10 bases and J gave up 0 bases; unmatched junction bases: 9. CDR1 MDHEN and CDR2 SYDVKM come from the germline V gene. This CDR3 has 15 amino acids. The CDR3 nucleotides are TGTGCCACCTCCACAGGGGGCTTTATGAACACTGAAGCTTTCTTT. Translated: CATSTGGFMNTEAFF.

The DNA for the CDR3 is TGTGCCAGCAGTTTCAGGGGGAGGGGGGCCAACGTCCTGACTTTC. Protein sequence: CASSFRGRGANVLTF. The V call is TRBV27, the J call TRBJ2-6; possible D gene TRBD1, 7 bases. Germline values: CDR1 MNHEY, CDR2 SMNVEV (reference sequence). This CDR3 spans 15 amino acids. V was pared by 3 bases and J by 4 bases, with 10 bases between. Full variable domain (rest looked up from reference TRBV27 and TRBJ2-6): EAQVTQNPRYLITVTGKKLTVTCSQNMNHEYMSWYRQDPGLGLRQIYYSMNVEVTDKGDVPEGYKVSRKEKRNFPLILESPSPNQTSLYFCASSFRGRGANVLTFGAGSRLTVL.

This clone was picked up a small number of times. V is TRBV25-1 and J is TRBJ2-5, with D unclear. This CDR3 comprises 13 residues. Germline V gene lookup returns CDR1 MGHDK and CDR2 SYGVNS. V lost 4 bases to trimming and J lost 2 bases, with 8 bases between them. CDR3 sequence: CASSVHGQETQYF. CDR3 sequence (DNA): TGTGCCAGCAGTGTCCACGGTCAAGAGACCCAGTACTTC.

The chain carries TRBV11-2 and TRBJ2-7; 15 nucleotides align to TRBD2. The CDR3 is 17 residues long. Germline CDR1 SGHAT, CDR2 FQNNGV. V shed 5 bases and J 6 bases; nucleotides not matched to a gene: 11. The CDR3 DNA reads as TGTGCCAGCAGCCAGGGACTAGCGGGAGGCCGAAATCCCGAGCAGTACTTC. Its protein is CASSQGLAGGRNPEQYF.

This sequence joins TRBV28 and TRBJ2-3; D ambiguous. The length of the CDR3 is 12 residues. The V end was cut by 3 bases, the J end by 2 bases, with 3 bases between. The germline V gene encodes CDR1 MDHEN and CDR2 SYDVKM. This CDR3 is CASSFSTDTQYF. The CDR3 DNA is TGTGCCAGCAGTTTCTCCACAGATACGCAGTATTTT.

This clone was seen a few times. This chain connects TRBV28 to TRBJ1-4; possibly TRBD1 for D (5 bases). Trimming removed 6 bases at V and 10 bases at J, with 12 bases between. The CDR3 totals 12 residues. Germline CDR1 is MDHEN and CDR2 is SYDVKM. The CDR3 sequence is CASSLGEGKLFF. In nucleotides, the CDR3 is TGTGCCAGCAGCCTAGGGGAAGGAAAACTGTTTTTT. Filled out from reference TRBV28 and TRBJ1-4, the complete variable domain reads DVKVTQSSRYLVKRTGEKVFLECVQDMDHENMFWYRQDPGLGLRLIYFSYDVKMKEKGDIPEGYSVSREKKERFSLILESASTNQTSMYLCASSLGEGKLFFGSGTQLSVL.

This clone was detected a few times. CDR3 DNA: TGTGCCACCAGCAGGACAGGGGACGAGCAGTACTTC. It encodes CATSRTGDEQYF. The V gene is TRBV15, the J gene TRBJ2-7; 8 nucleotides line up with TRBD1. CDR1 LNHNV and CDR2 YYDKDF come from the germline V gene (reference sequence). This CDR3 region has 12 residues. V gave up 3 bases and J gave up 5 bases; unmatched junction bases: 0. The complete variable domain, with remaining parts taken from reference TRBV15 and TRBJ2-7, reads DAMVIQNPRYQVTQFGKPVTLSCSQTLNHNVMYWYQQKSSQAPKLLFHYYDKDFNNEADTPDNFQSRRPNTSFCFLDIRSPGLGDTAMYLCATSRTGDEQYFGPGTRLTVT.

This clone has a handful of counts. The chain couples TRBV7-9 to TRBJ1-2, with no clear D. This CDR3 has 13 amino acids. V was trimmed by 5 bases and J by 6 bases, leaving 13 bases between them. Germline V lookup: CDR1 SEHNR, CDR2 FQNEAQ (reference sequence). The chain's CDR3 is CASSPSALNGYTF. The CDR3 coding sequence is TGTGCCAGCAGCCCTAGCGCGTTAAATGGCTACACCTTC.

This clone was counted a few times. J is TRBJ2-7 and V is TRBV11-2; 8 bases map to TRBD1. CDR1 and CDR2 from the germline V gene are SGHAT and FQNNGV. The CDR3 has 13 residues. Trimming at V came to 6 bases and at J to 1 base, leaving 2 bases not matched to a gene. This CDR3 reads CASRTGASYEQYF. The CDR3, as DNA: TGTGCCAGCAGGACAGGGGCGTCCTACGAGCAGTACTTC.

The sample holds a few counts of this clone. The V gene is TRBV30, the J gene TRBJ2-2, with D possibly being TRBD2 (5 bases). The V and J ends lost 4 bases and 2 bases respectively, with 17 bases between them. CDR1 and CDR2 from the germline V gene are GTSNPN and SVGIG (reference sequence). The CDR3 loop spans 16 amino acids. CDR3 protein: CAWTRSRTGNTGELFF. DNA of the CDR3: TGTGCCTGGACCAGATCTCGTACGGGAAACACCGGGGAGCTGTTTTTT.

This chain links TRBV28 with TRBJ1-5; D perhaps matches TRBD1 (6 bases). V lost 6 bases to trimming and J lost 4 bases, with 13 bases between them. The CDR3 has 14 residues. Germline V CDR1 and CDR2: MDHEN, SYDVKM. The CDR3 sequence: CASSPRGWNQPQHF. CDR3 nucleotides: TGTGCCAGCAGCCCGAGGGGGTGGAATCAGCCCCAGCATTTT. Combining the CDR3 with reference TRBV28 and TRBJ1-5 gives the whole variable domain DVKVTQSSRYLVKRTGEKVFLECVQDMDHENMFWYRQDPGLGLRLIYFSYDVKMKEKGDIPEGYSVSREKKERFSLILESASTNQTSMYLCASSPRGWNQPQHFGDGTRLSIL.

This clone was detected a few times. The chain has TRBV28 and TRBJ2-3; 8 nucleotides align to TRBD2. The CDR3 spans 14 residues. Germline-derived CDR1 and CDR2 are MDHEN and SYDVKM. With V trimmed by 5 bases and J by 6 bases, 7 bases remained unmatched. The CDR3: CASSPGTSEDTQYF. In DNA, the CDR3 is TGTGCCAGCAGTCCCGGGACTAGTGAGGATACGCAGTATTTT.

In its sample, this clone was seen a few times. The chain combines TRBV5-1 with TRBJ1-1; TRBD1 aligns across 9 bases. Germline V CDR1 and CDR2: SGHRS, YFSETQ. The CDR3 loop spans 14 amino acids. The trim removed 4 bases at V and 5 bases at J, leaving 6 bases unmatched. CDR3 nucleotides: TGCGCCAGCAGCCAGGGGACAGGGCTTACTGAAGCTTTCTTT. It yields the protein CASSQGTGLTEAFF. Filled out from reference TRBV5-1 and TRBJ1-1, the complete variable domain reads KAGVTQTPRYLIKTRGQQVTLSCSPISGHRSVSWYQQTPGQGLQFLFEYFSETQRNKGNFPGRFSGRQFSNSRSEMNVSTLELGDSALYLCASSQGTGLTEAFFGQGTRLTVV.

The CDR3 loop reads CASSRSGRGVEGYTF. CDR3 DNA: TGTGCCAGCAGCCGCTCGGGACGCGGGGTTGAAGGCTACACCTTC. This chain joins TRBV9 and TRBJ1-2, with D maybe TRBD1 (5 bases). The CDR3 is 15 amino acids. V shed 4 bases and J shed 8 bases, with 21 bases lying between them. Germline values: CDR1 SGDLS, CDR2 YYNGEE.

V usage is TRBV28 and J usage is TRBJ2-5, with TRBD1 matching 10 bases. The germline CDR1 and CDR2 sequences are MDHEN and SYDVKM. The CDR3 contains 16 residues. The V gene end was trimmed by 2 bases and the J gene end by 4 bases; junction bases not matched to a gene: 7. The CDR3 protein is CASSLPGQGMVETQYF. For the CDR3, the DNA is TGTGCCAGCAGTTTACCGGGACAGGGGATGGTAGAGACCCAGTACTTC.

A few counts support this clone. This chain connects TRBV14 to TRBJ2-6; D gene ambiguous. The CDR3 totals 17 residues. The V gene's germline CDR1 is SGHDN and CDR2 FVKESK. V lost 2 bases and J lost 1, with 12 bases in between. CDR3 coding DNA: TGTGCCAGCAGCCAAAAAGGCGGTCGGTCTGGGGCCAACGTCCTGACTTTC. As protein: CASSQKGGRSGANVLTF.

The chain couples TRBV7-2 to TRBJ2-1; maybe TRBD2 (6 bases). This CDR3 has 16 amino acids. CDR1 is SGHTA, CDR2 FQGNSA, per germline. With 3 bases removed from V and 10 bases from J, the gap between germline ends came to 22 bases. The CDR3: CASSLGRGGALGEQFF. The CDR3 DNA reads TGTGCCAGCAGCTTGGGGCGGGGCGGAGCTTTGGGGGAGCAGTTCTTC.

The sample holds a few counts of this clone. This chain uses TRBV10-3 with TRBJ2-7; D possibly corresponds to TRBD1 (5 bases). CDR1 and CDR2 from the germline V gene are ENHRY and SYGVKD. The ends were cut back, 3 bases at V and 1 base at J, with 16 bases in the middle. CDR3 size: 16 residues. DNA of the CDR3: TGTGCCATCAGTGAAGCAGGGCCGATAAATTCCTACGAGCAGTACTTC. It is translated as CAISEAGPINSYEQYF.

A few counts support this clone. This chain joins TRBV7-9 and TRBJ1-1, with no clear D. V was pared by 8 bases and J by 8 bases, with 15 bases between. Germline CDR1 and CDR2: SEHNR and FQNEAQ (reference sequence). The CDR3 runs 12 residues. CDR3 in amino acids: CASDNYREEAFF. The CDR3 bases are TGTGCCAGCGATAACTACCGGGAAGAAGCTTTCTTT.

This clone came up a few times. The rearrangement uses TRBV25-1 and TRBJ2-1, with D possibly being TRBD2 (6 bases). Germline V CDR1 and CDR2: MGHDK, SYGVNS. Trimming stripped 5 bases from V and 1 base from J, with 21 bases between. The CDR3 is 18 residues long. CDR3 sequence: CASSSRWGDSGSYNEQFF. The CDR3 DNA reads TGTGCCAGCAGTTCCCGCTGGGGTGATAGCGGATCCTACAATGAGCAGTTCTTC.

The rearrangement uses TRBV5-6 and TRBJ2-3, with D maybe TRBD1 (6 bases). The ends were cut back, 1 base at V and 6 bases at J, with 9 bases in the middle. Germline CDR1 is SGHDT and CDR2 is YYEEEE. The CDR3 spans 13 residues. CDR3: CASSLQGQDTQYF. For the CDR3, the DNA is TGTGCCAGCAGCTTGCAGGGGCAGGATACGCAGTATTTT.

This clone was seen a handful of times. The chain employs TRBV18 and TRBJ2-7, with D unclear. Germline values: CDR1 KGHSH, CDR2 LQKENI. V was clipped by 4 bases and J by 5 bases, with 9 bases between them. The CDR3 contains 12 residues. CDR3 protein: CASSLEAHEQYF. Here the CDR3 DNA reads TGTGCCAGCTCACTCGAAGCCCACGAGCAGTACTTC.

In its sample, this clone was seen a few times. V and J are TRBV5-1 and TRBJ2-2; 9 bases align to TRBD1. V shed 0 bases and J 6 bases; nucleotides not matched to a gene: 3. The germline CDR1 and CDR2 sequences are SGHRS and YFSETQ. The CDR3 contains 15 residues. CDR3 sequence reads: CASSLEQGAAGELFF. CDR3 DNA: TGCGCCAGCAGCTTGGAACAGGGGGCGGCCGGGGAGCTGTTTTTT.

This clone was found a few times. This sequence joins TRBV29-1 and TRBJ1-1, with D perhaps matching TRBD1 (6 bases). The CDR3 extends over 19 amino acids. Per the germline V gene, CDR1 is SQVTM and CDR2 is ANQGSEA. V lost 6 bases and J lost 0, with 29 bases in between. CDR3 DNA: TGCAGCGTAAAATTAGGGGGACAAGGCCGAAATCAGATGAACACTGAAGCTTTCTTT. It specifies CSVKLGGQGRNQMNTEAFF.

This clone was seen a handful of times. This chain joins TRBV5-6 and TRBJ1-2; possible D gene TRBD1, 6 bases. V lost 5 bases, J lost 8 bases, and 16 bases lay in between. The germline gives CDR1 SGHDT, CDR2 YYEEEE. The CDR3 has 13 residues. The CDR3 reads CASRPDRTGGYTF. CDR3 DNA sequence: TGTGCCAGCAGACCCGACAGGACGGGCGGCTACACCTTC.

The chain carries TRBV30 and TRBJ2-7; 13 bases fit TRBD2. This CDR3 is built from 16 residues. Per the germline V gene, CDR1 is GTSNPN and CDR2 is SVGIG (reference sequence). The V and J ends lost 3 bases and 3 bases, in that order; junction bases with no gene match: 8. Here the CDR3 DNA reads TGTGCCTGGAGAAGATCCGGACTAGCGGGAGTCTACGAGCAGTACTTC. Amino acids: CAWRRSGLAGVYEQYF.

This clone was counted only a few times. The chain links TRBV7-9 to TRBJ2-2, with D possibly TRBD2 on 6 matching bases. The CDR3 runs 15 residues. V lost 5 bases to trimming and J lost 3 bases, with 13 bases between them. Germline lookup yields CDR1 SEHNR and CDR2 FQNEAQ (reference sequence). CDR3 bases: TGTGCCAGCAGCCCCGGGACTGGATACACCGGGGAGCTGTTTTTT. Translation: CASSPGTGYTGELFF.

V gene TRBV27 combines with J gene TRBJ2-7, with TRBD2 identical over 9 bases. CDR1 and CDR2 (germline): MNHEY, SMNVEV (reference sequence). The CDR3 sequence is 19 residues long. With 3 bases clipped from V and 4 bases from J, the junction kept 19 bases outside the gene matches. This chain's CDR3 is CASSFSRTPGTSSWYEQYF. The CDR3, as DNA: TGTGCCAGCAGTTTTTCCCGCACCCCAGGGACTAGCAGCTGGTACGAGCAGTACTTC.

This clone has only a few counts. The chain carries TRBV18 and TRBJ1-1; 7 nucleotides line up with TRBD1. Germline values: CDR1 KGHSH, CDR2 LQKENI. V dropped 1 base and J dropped 4; count of bases not matched to a gene: 12. The CDR3 is 17 amino acids. CDR3 nucleotide sequence: TGTGCCAGCTCACCACAGGGGGCCGTCGTTAGTCCCACTGAAGCTTTCTTT. Translated, it gives CASSPQGAVVSPTEAFF.